The 5 T cell receptor beta chains below come from one sample, sequenced in a study of vaccination and CD4 T cells after COVID-19. For these receptors, no antigen is known. Regarding treatment: approximately 10-day PBMC culture with coronavirus spike peptide pools or control peptides (ViraFEST assay). CD4+ T-cell collection from the unexposed donor predated the COVID-19 pandemic (2011-2018). The Oncomine TCR Beta short-read assay was what sequenced the DNA obtained from cultured CD4+ T cells. TCRdb independently ran MiXCR on the PCR reads; one entry per CDR3 protein. Of about 6,900 distinct CDR3 sequences detected, over 20% appear once; the ten largest clones hold less than 40%. The sample was CD4+ T cells from blood, cultured in vitro. These receptor sequences come from a human donor in good health.

The chain is built from TRBV6-1 and TRBJ1-1; TRBD1 matches 10 bases. J lost 4 bases, V lost 6 bases, and 5 bases had no gene match. Germline values: CDR1 MNHNS, CDR2 SASEGT. The CDR3 runs to 14 residues. In DNA form, the CDR3 reads TGTGCCAGCAGCCCGGGACAGGGGCGCACTGAAGCTTTCTTT. Translation gives CASSPGQGRTEAFF.

This clonotype was picked up one time. The chain links TRBV30 to TRBJ1-2; D unclear. Germline CDR1 GTSNPN, CDR2 SVGIG (reference sequence). Trimming took 0 bases from V and 5 from J, leaving 7 bases between them. The CDR3 has 12 residues. CDR3 sequence: CAWSVSGYGYTF. In DNA, the CDR3 is TGTGCCTGGAGTGTGTCGGGGTATGGCTACACCTTC.

The J gene is TRBJ2-7, the V gene TRBV28; TRBD2 aligns across 7 bases. J was trimmed by 0 bases and V by 5 bases; bases with no gene match: 4. Per germline, CDR1 MDHEN and CDR2 SYDVKM. The CDR3 totals 14 residues. The CDR3 reads CASSRGGASYEQYF. The CDR3 DNA follows: TGTGCCAGCAGTAGGGGAGGGGCCTCCTACGAGCAGTACTTC.

The rearrangement joins TRBV29-1 to TRBJ1-1, with D hard to call. V was trimmed by 5 bases and J by 2 bases, leaving 6 bases between them. CDR3 length: 11 amino acids. Germline V lookup: CDR1 SQVTM, CDR2 ANQGSEA. The CDR3 sequence is CSVYSNTEAFF. The CDR3 coding sequence is TGCAGCGTTTATAGTAACACTGAAGCTTTCTTT.

This clonotype occurred a few times. The CDR3 DNA follows: TGTGCCAGCAGTCCCGACGTAACGGAGACCCAGTACTTC. This codes for CASSPDVTETQYF. This rearrangement joins TRBV2 to TRBJ2-5, with no clear D. The CDR3 has 13 amino acids. The germline V gene has CDR1 SNHLY and CDR2 FYNNEI. Trimming removed 5 bases at V and 5 bases at J, with 12 bases between.